These 14 T cell receptor beta chains were all obtained from the same sample, sequenced in a study of CD8 T cells in Susac syndrome. Random hexamers primed reverse transcription of about 0.45 to 1 ug RNA. In TCRdb, the immunoSEQ multiplex PCR reads were re-called with MiXCR into one record per CDR3 protein. Among some 300,000 distinct CDR3 sequences listed, about 88% were seen once. Sample: CD8+ T cells from PBMCs. The source of these receptors is a human donor with multiple sclerosis.

The genes are TRBV7-9 and TRBJ2-1; 13 bases map to TRBD2. V trimming: 5 bases; J trimming: 5 bases; junction bases outside the gene matches: 6. Germline V CDR1 and CDR2: SEHNR, FQNEAQ (reference sequence). The CDR3 has 16 amino acids. CDR3 sequence: CASSPGLAGVNNEQFF. CDR3 nucleotides: TGTGCCAGCAGCCCCGGACTAGCGGGGGTGAACAATGAGCAGTTCTTC.

The DNA of the CDR3 is TGTGCCAGTAGTATCCGGACCCTCCCCTACGAGCAGTACTTC. It yields the protein CASSIRTLPYEQYF. V and J are TRBV19 and TRBJ2-7; no clear D gene. This CDR3 has 14 residues. V gave up 3 bases and J gave up 2 bases, with 11 bases separating them. The germline gives CDR1 LNHDA, CDR2 SQIVND (reference sequence).

This chain links TRBV5-6 with TRBJ1-5, with D possibly being TRBD1 (5 bases). The CDR3 runs 14 residues. Trimming left V 3 bases short and J 4 bases short, with 11 bases between. CDR1 and CDR2 from the germline V gene are SGHDT and YYEEEE. In DNA form, the CDR3 reads TGTGCCAGCAGCTGGTGGGGGGGTAATCAGCCCCAGCATTTT. Its protein product is CASSWWGGNQPQHF.

The chain combines TRBV6-6 with TRBJ2-1, with D uncertain. Germline lookup yields CDR1 MNHNY and CDR2 SVGAGI (reference sequence). The CDR3 runs to 12 residues. The V gene lost 4 bases and the J gene lost 6 bases, with 7 bases spanning the gap. CDR3 amino acids: CASSSLPNEQFF. CDR3 nucleotides: TGTGCCAGCAGTTCCTTACCCAATGAGCAGTTCTTC.

The chain carries TRBV27 and TRBJ1-1; 7 positions match TRBD1. Germline loops: CDR1 MNHEY, CDR2 SMNVEV (reference sequence). The CDR3 runs to 16 residues. Trimming took 3 bases from V and 0 from J; bases not matched to a gene: 7. The CDR3 loop reads CASSFHQGGLNTEAFF. In DNA form, the CDR3 reads TGTGCCAGCAGTTTCCATCAGGGGGGCTTGAACACTGAAGCTTTCTTT.

The V and J genes are TRBV18 and TRBJ2-1; D is unclear. The CDR3 runs 13 residues. The germline V gene encodes CDR1 KGHSH and CDR2 LQKENI. The germline V and J ends were trimmed by 3 bases and 7 bases, with 10 bases remaining between them. In DNA, the CDR3 is TGTGCCAGCTCACCGGAACCCTGGAATGAGCAGTTCTTC. Protein product: CASSPEPWNEQFF.

The genes are TRBV15 and TRBJ2-7, with 8 nucleotides matching TRBD1. The length of the CDR3 is 18 residues. V dropped 0 bases and J dropped 3; count of bases not matched to a gene: 13. Per the germline V gene, CDR1 is LNHNV and CDR2 is YYDKDF (reference sequence). The CDR3 DNA sequence: TGTGCCACCAGCAGAGAGGGGACCAGGGGGCCTTCGGACTACGAGCAGTACTTC. Its translation is CATSREGTRGPSDYEQYF.

Here the CDR3 reads CASSPPPGQGAYEQYF. The CDR3 nucleotides are TGTGCCAGCTCACCACCACCGGGACAGGGGGCCTACGAGCAGTACTTC. This chain uses TRBV18 with TRBJ2-7; TRBD1 agrees at 11 bases. This CDR3 is built from 16 residues. V shed 0 bases and J 2 bases; nucleotides not matched to a gene: 3. Germline assignment: CDR1 KGHSH and CDR2 LQKENI. The variable domain in full, completed from reference TRBV18 and TRBJ2-7, reads NAGVMQNPRHLVRRRGQEARLRCSPMKGHSHVYWYRQLPEEGLKFMVYLQKENIIDESGMPKERFSAEFPKEGPSILRIQQVVRGDSAAYFCASSPPPGQGAYEQYFGPGTRLTVT.

The rearrangement joins TRBV30 to TRBJ2-5; maybe TRBD1 (6 bases). With 2 bases removed from V and 4 bases from J, the gap between germline ends came to 14 bases. CDR1 GTSNPN and CDR2 SVGIG come from the germline V gene (reference sequence). This CDR3 contains 14 residues. CDR3 region: CAWSNGQSVETQYF. CDR3 DNA sequence: TGTGCCTGGAGTAACGGACAGTCCGTAGAGACCCAGTACTTC.

This clonotype was seen a handful of times. The rearrangement uses TRBV19 and TRBJ2-7, with D perhaps being TRBD1 or TRBD2 (5 bases each). Germline values: CDR1 LNHDA, CDR2 SQIVND (reference sequence). CDR3 length equals 14 residues. The V end was cut by 5 bases, the J end by 2 bases, with 13 bases between. The CDR3 sequence is CASSLVTGPYEQYF. CDR3 bases: TGTGCCAGTAGTCTTGTGACGGGACCCTACGAGCAGTACTTC.

The chain employs TRBV12-3 or TRBV12-4 and TRBJ2-6; tentative D call: TRBD1 (6 bases). This CDR3 is built from 15 residues. V lost 1 base, J lost 9 bases, and 13 bases lay in between. The CDR3 is CASSLVGTFDNVLTF. The DNA for the CDR3 is TGTGCCAGCAGTTTAGTTGGGACATTTGACAACGTCCTGACTTTC.

J is TRBJ2-7 and V is TRBV2, with 8 bases matching TRBD1. In germline, CDR1 is SNHLY, CDR2 FYNNEI. The ends lost 5 bases at V and 6 bases at J; junction bases unmatched: 9. This CDR3 region has 14 residues. The CDR3 spells CASSIGQGYSEQYF. The DNA of the CDR3 is TGTGCCAGCAGTATAGGACAGGGATACTCCGAGCAGTACTTC.

This clonotype was counted a few times. The chain carries TRBV13 and TRBJ2-7; TRBD1 aligns across 12 bases. The CDR3 has 14 amino acids. CDR1 is PRHDT, CDR2 FYEKMQ, per germline (reference sequence). V was clipped by 5 bases and J by 5 bases; unmatched bases: 4. CDR3 DNA: TGTGCCAGCAGCCGGGGGACAGGGGGCAACGAGCAGTACTTC. This gives the protein CASSRGTGGNEQYF.

The chain recombines TRBV20-1 with TRBJ1-1; D remains unclear. CDR1 is DFQATT and CDR2 is SNEGSKA in the germline V gene (reference sequence). V gave up 0 bases and J gave up 0 bases, with 8 bases separating them. The CDR3 runs to 14 residues. In DNA, the CDR3 is TGCAGTGCTAGAGATCTTGTGGTGAACACTGAAGCTTTCTTT. As protein: CSARDLVVNTEAFF.